This T cell receptor beta chain originates from a study of blood T cell repertoires in COVID-19. Study in general: The United States, Italy and Spain were the sources of the acute and convalescent COVID-19 samples.

V trimming: 6 bases; J trimming: 2 bases; junction bases outside the gene matches: 6. Germline V CDR1 and CDR2: MNHEY, SMNVEV (reference sequence). The CDR3 has 15 residues. Sequencing was performed with immunoSEQ multiplex PCR; in TCRdb, only in-frame clones are kept and a portion is missing. The sample carries about 120,000 clones, about 74% recorded once. The clonotype comes from a human donor in a cohort sampled during active COVID-19. The sample consisted of peripheral blood. This rearrangement joins TRBV27 to TRBJ2-7, with 11 bases matching TRBD2. CDR3: CASRTGTSGPYEQYF. CDR3 bases: TGTGCCAGCAGGACAGGGACTAGCGGCCCCTACGAGCAGTACTTC.